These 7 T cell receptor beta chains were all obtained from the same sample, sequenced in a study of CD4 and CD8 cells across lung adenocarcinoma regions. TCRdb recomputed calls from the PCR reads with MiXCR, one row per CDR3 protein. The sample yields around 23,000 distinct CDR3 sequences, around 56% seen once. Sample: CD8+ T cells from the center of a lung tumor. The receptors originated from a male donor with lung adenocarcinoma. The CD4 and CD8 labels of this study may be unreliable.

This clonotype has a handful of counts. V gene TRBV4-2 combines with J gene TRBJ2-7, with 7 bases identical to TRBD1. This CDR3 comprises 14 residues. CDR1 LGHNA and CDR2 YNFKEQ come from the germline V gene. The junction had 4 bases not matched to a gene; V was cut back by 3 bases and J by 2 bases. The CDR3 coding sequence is TGTGCCAGCAGCCACGACAGGGTGGCCTACGAGCAGTACTTC. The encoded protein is CASSHDRVAYEQYF.

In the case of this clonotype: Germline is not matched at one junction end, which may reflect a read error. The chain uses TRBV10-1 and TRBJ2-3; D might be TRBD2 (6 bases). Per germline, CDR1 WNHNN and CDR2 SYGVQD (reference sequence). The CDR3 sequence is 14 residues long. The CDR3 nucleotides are TGCGCCAGCAGGGGGAGGTATGCCACAGATACTCAGTATTTT. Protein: CASRGRYATDTQYF.

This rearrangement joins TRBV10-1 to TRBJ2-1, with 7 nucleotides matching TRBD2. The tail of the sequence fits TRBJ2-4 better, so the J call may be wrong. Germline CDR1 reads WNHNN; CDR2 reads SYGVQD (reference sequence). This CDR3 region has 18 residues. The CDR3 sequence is CAGSEAVGGEFDQDTQYF. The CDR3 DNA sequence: TGCGCGGGCAGTGAGGCGGTGGGGGGGGAGTTTGACCAAGACACTCAGTACTTC.

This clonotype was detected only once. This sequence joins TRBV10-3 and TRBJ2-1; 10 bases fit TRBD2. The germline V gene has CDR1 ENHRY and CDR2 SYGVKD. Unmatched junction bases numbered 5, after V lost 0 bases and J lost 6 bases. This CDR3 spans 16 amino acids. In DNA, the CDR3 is TGTGCCATCAGTGAGTCCCTGACTAGCGGGTCCAATGAGCAGTTCTTC. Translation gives CAISESLTSGSNEQFF.

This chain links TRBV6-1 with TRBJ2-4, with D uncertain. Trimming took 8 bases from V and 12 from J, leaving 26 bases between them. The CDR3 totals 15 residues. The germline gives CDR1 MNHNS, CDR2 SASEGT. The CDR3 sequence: CASGPALCAKNTQYF. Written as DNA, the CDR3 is TGTGCCAGCGGCCCGGCGCTGTGCGCCAAAAATACTCAGTACTTC.

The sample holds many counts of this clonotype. In DNA form, the CDR3 reads TGTGCCAGCAGTGTGACAGGGACCTATGGCTACACCTTC. This encodes CASSVTGTYGYTF. The J gene is TRBJ1-2, the V gene TRBV6-1; TRBD1 agrees at 7 bases. The trim removed 4 bases at V and 4 bases at J, leaving 3 bases unmatched. Germline CDR1 MNHNS, CDR2 SASEGT. The CDR3 extends over 13 amino acids.

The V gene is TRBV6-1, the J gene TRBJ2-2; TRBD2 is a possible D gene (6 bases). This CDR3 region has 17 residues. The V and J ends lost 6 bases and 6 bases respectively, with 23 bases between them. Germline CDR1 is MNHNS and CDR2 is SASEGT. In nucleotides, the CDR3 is TGTGCCAGCAGAAGGGCCTCCACCAGGGAGGCTGCCGGGGAGCTGTTTTTT. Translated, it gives CASRRASTREAAGELFF.